This T cell receptor (beta chain) was sequenced during a study of T cell repertoires in cytomegalovirus infection. Across the study: Public TCR beta signatures provided an indication of both CMV infection and a matching HLA type. Regarding the study as a whole: Cumulated frequencies of public TCR beta families served to identify carriers of CMV plus the relevant HLA.

Regarding this clonotype: The antigen is not known.

TCRdb re-called the reads with MiXCR, one entry per CDR3 protein. This sample has approximately 340,000 distinct CDR3 sequences, with 25% to 35% found just once. V lost 5 bases to trimming and J lost 1 base, with 16 bases between them. The germline CDR1 and CDR2 sequences are SGHVS and FNYEAQ. This CDR3 has 16 amino acids. The source of this sequence is a human donor in good health (CMV status not recorded). Some clones in this sample may be carry-over from other donors' samples. Sample: cultured PBMCs, taken from culture after CMV antigen stimulation. The genes are TRBV7-6 and TRBJ2-3; perhaps TRBD1 as D (6 bases). This CDR3 is CASSLTGGQRTDTQYF. The CDR3 nucleotides are TGTGCCAGCAGCCTAACCGGTGGACAGCGCACAGATACGCAGTATTTT.